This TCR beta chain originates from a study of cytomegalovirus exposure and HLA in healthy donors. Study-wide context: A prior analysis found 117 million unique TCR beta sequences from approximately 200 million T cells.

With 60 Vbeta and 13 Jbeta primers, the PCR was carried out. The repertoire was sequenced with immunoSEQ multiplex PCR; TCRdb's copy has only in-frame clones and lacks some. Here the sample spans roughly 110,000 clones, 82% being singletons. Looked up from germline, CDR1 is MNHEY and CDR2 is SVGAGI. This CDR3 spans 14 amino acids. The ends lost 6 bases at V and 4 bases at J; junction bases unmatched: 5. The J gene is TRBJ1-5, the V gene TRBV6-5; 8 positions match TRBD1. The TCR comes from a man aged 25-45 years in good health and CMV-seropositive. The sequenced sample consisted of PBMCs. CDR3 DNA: TGTGCCAGCAGCCCCGGGACAGGTAATCAGCCCCAGCATTTT. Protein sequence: CASSPGTGNQPQHF.